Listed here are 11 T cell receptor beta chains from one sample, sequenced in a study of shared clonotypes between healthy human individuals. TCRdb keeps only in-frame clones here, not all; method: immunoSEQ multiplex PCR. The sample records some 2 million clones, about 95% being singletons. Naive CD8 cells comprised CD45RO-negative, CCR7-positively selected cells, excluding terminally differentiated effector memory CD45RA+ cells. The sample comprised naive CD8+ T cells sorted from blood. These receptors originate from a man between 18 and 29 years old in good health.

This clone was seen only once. CDR3 region: CASSSLLVYEQYF. The CDR3 coding sequence is TGTGCCAGCAGTTCCCTTCTAGTTTACGAGCAGTACTTC. V and J are TRBV6-6 and TRBJ2-7, with D unclear. The length of the CDR3 is 13 residues. Trimming left V 4 bases short and J 4 bases short, with 11 bases between. The germline V gene encodes CDR1 MNHNY and CDR2 SVGAGI (reference sequence).

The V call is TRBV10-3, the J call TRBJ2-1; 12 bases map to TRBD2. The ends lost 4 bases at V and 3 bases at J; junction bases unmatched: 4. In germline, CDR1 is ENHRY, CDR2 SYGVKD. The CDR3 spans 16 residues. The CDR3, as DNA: TGTGCCATCAGTGGGCGGACTAGCGGGGACTACAATGAGCAGTTCTTC. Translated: CAISGRTSGDYNEQFF.

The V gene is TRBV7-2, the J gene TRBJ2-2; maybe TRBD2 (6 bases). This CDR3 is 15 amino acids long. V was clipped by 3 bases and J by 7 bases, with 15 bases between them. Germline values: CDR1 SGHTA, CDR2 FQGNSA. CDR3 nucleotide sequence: TGTGCCAGCAGCTTTTCCGGGAGTGGTCACGGGGAGCTGTTTTTT. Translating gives CASSFSGSGHGELFF.

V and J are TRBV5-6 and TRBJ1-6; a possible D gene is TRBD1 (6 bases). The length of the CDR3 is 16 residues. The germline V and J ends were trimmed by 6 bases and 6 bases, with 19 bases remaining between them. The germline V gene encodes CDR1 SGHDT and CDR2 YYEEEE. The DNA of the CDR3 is TGTGCCAGCAACGTGTTGGGGACAAGAGTTAATTCACCCCTCCACTTT. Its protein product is CASNVLGTRVNSPLHF.

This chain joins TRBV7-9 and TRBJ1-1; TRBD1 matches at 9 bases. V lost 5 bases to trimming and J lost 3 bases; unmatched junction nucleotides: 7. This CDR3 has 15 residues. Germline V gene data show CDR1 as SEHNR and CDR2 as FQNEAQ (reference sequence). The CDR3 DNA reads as TGTGCCAGCAGCATGGGACAGGGACGGGACACTGAAGCTTTCTTT. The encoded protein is CASSMGQGRDTEAFF.

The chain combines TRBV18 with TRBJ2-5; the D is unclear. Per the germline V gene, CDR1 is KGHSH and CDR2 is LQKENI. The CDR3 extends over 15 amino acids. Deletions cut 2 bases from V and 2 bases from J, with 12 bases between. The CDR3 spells CASSPTDGRQETQYF. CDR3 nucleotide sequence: TGTGCCAGCTCACCAACGGACGGCCGACAAGAGACCCAGTACTTC.

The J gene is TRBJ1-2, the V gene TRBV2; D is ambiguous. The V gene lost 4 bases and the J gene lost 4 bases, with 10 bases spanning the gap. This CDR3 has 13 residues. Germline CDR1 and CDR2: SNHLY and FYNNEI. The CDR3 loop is CASSVVTSYGYTF. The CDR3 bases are TGTGCCAGCAGTGTAGTGACCTCCTATGGCTACACCTTC.

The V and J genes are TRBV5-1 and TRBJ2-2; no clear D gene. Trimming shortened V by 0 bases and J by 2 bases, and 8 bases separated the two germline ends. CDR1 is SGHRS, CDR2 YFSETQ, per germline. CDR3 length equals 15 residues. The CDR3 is CASSLEAYNTGELFF. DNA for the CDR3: TGCGCCAGCAGCTTGGAAGCTTACAACACCGGGGAGCTGTTTTTT.

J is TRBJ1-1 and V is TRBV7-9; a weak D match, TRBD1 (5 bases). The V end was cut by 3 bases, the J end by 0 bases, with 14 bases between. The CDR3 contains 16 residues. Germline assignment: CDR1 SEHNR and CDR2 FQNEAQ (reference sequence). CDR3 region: CASSLGGSAMNTEAFF. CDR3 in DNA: TGTGCCAGCAGCTTGGGGGGGTCCGCCATGAACACTGAAGCTTTCTTT.

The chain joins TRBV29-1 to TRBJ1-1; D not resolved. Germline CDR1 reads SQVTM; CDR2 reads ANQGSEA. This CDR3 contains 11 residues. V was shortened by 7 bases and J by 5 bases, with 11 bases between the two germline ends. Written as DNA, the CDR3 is TGCAGCGAGGCAGCTTTTACTGAAGCTTTCTTT. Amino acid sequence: CSEAAFTEAFF.

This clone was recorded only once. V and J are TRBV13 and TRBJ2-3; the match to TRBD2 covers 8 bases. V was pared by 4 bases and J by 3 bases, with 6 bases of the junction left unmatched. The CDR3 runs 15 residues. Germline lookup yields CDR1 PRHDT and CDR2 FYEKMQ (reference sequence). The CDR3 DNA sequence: TGTGCCAGCAGCTCACCGGGACTAGGGACAGATACGCAGTATTTT. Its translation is CASSSPGLGTDTQYF. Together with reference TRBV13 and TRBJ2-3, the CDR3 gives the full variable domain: AAGVIQSPRHLIKEKRETATLKCYPIPRHDTVYWYQQGPGQDPQFLISFYEKMQSDKGSIPDRFSAQQFSDYHSELNMSSLELGDSALYFCASSSPGLGTDTQYFGPGTRLTVL.